This T cell receptor (beta chain) was captured in a study of persistence of HIV-infected CD4 T cells. The immunoSEQ assay was version 4, run in survey mode. Sequencing used immunoSEQ multiplex PCR; TCRdb keeps in-frame clones, though not all of them. This sample carries tens of thousands of clones, around 78% of them seen once, and the ten largest clones take 12% to 15%. Cells were stimulated with overlapping HIV-1 Gag 15-mer peptides. CD40L-negative CD69-negative CD45RO-high memory CD4+ T cells were sorted as populations depleted of antigen-responding cells. These HIV-1-infected adults initiated suppressive ART in chronic infection. The length of the CDR3 is 13 residues. Trimming shortened V by 5 bases and J by 10 bases, and 12 bases separated the two germline ends. Looked up from germline, CDR1 is MDHEN and CDR2 is SYDVKM. This clone is termed medium-sized. Its target is not known.

The material sequenced was CD4+ T cells sorted from PBMCs after 18-hour stimulation, taken from a patient who received antiretroviral therapy. The receptor was derived from an adult man with HIV who was CMV-seropositive. This rearrangement joins TRBV28 to TRBJ1-6; D may be TRBD1 (5 bases). The CDR3 spells CASSLGGNSPLHF. The CDR3 region has the DNA TGTGCCAGCAGTCTCGGGGGGAACTCACCCCTCCACTTT.